This note documents a single TCR beta chain sequence. This specimen comes from a study of blood T cell repertoires in COVID-19. This study enrolled people aged about 18 to 90 from about two dozen US geographic areas. Clinical histories supplied by participants themselves formed the basis of cohort assignment. People in the exposed group encountered a COVID-19 case within 2 weeks before entering the study. The protocol was immunoSEQ multiplex PCR, while the TCRdb copy is restricted to in-frame clones and leaves out a portion. The repertoire includes approximately 190,000 clones, about 83% of them detected once, and 3% to 3.5% sits in the top ten. The germline CDR1 and CDR2 sequences are MNHEY and SVGAGI. Deletions cut 7 bases from V and 7 bases from J, with 7 bases between. CDR3 length: 11 residues.

The V gene is TRBV6-5, the J gene TRBJ2-2, with D unclear. The sample comprised PBMCs or T cells enriched from blood (not recorded which). The source of this sequence is a woman aged 25 to 45 who had been exposed to COVID-19. The CDR3 loop reads CASIYGGELFF. The CDR3 DNA reads TGTGCCAGCATCTACGGCGGGGAGCTGTTTTTT.